This T cell receptor beta chain originates from a study of Ad26.COV2.S vaccination and SARS-CoV-2 variants. Assay used: immunoSEQ multiplex PCR; TCRdb lists only in-frame clones, some missing. The data contain approximately 340,000 clones, about 92% of them seen just once; the ten biggest clones take up 3.5% to 4.5%. Germline CDR1 is ENHRY and CDR2 is SYGVKD. The CDR3 covers 13 residues. The ends were cut back, 8 bases at V and 5 bases at J, with 15 bases in the middle. Study observations and caveats: The authors reported substantial breadth in spike-specific CD8+ and CD4+ T cell responses after vaccination. Vaccine recipients showed a spike-specific TCR breadth that was higher than in placebo recipients.

In regard to this clone: Its antigen is currently unknown.

This TCR was sampled from a human donor who had recovered from COVID-19. This sample comprised peripheral blood, obtained after recovery from COVID-19. The V gene is TRBV10-3, the J gene TRBJ1-2, with D perhaps TRBD1 (5 bases). For the CDR3, the DNA is TGTGCCATCGGGTTAGGGGAGAGGTATGGCTACACCTTC. Translation: CAIGLGERYGYTF.